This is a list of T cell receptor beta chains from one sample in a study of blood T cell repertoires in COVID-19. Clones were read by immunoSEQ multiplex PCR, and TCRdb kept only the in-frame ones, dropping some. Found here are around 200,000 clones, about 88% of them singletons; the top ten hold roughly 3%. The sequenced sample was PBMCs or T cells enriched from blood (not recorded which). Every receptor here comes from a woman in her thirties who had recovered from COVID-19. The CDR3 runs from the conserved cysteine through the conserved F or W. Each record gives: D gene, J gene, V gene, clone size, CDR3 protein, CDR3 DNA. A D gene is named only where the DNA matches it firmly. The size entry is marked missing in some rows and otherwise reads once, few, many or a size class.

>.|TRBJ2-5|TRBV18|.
CASSSISVQETQYF
TGTGCCAGCTCATCAATCTCAGTACAAGAGACCCAGTACTTC
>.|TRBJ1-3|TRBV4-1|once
CASSPQGLLSGNTIYF
TGCGCCAGCAGCCCCCAGGGCCTCCTCTCTGGAAACACCATATATTTT
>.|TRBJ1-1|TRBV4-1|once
CASSQEREALHTEAFF
TGCGCCAGCAGCCAAGAGAGGGAGGCCCTACACACTGAAGCTTTCTTT
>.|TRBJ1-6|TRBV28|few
CASTPGVGSPLHF
TGTGCCAGCACTCCAGGGGTGGGTTCACCCCTCCACTTT
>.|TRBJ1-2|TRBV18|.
CASSLGFDYGYTF
TGTGCCAGCTCACTCGGGTTTGATTATGGCTACACCTTC
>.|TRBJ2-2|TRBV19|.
CASSSPRGLDFPGELFF
TGTGCCAGTAGTTCCCCGCGAGGATTGGATTTCCCCGGGGAGCTGTTTTTT
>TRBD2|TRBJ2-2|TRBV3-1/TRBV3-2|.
CASSPATSPLPLGGELFF
TGTGCCAGCAGCCCAGCGACTAGCCCCTTACCCTTGGGCGGGGAGCTGTTTTTT
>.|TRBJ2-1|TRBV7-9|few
CASSLVAGLNEQFF
TGTGCCAGCAGCTTAGTTGCAGGTCTAAATGAGCAGTTCTTC
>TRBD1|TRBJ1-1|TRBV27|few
CASSSLGTGGLNTEAFF
TGTGCCAGCAGTTCCCTAGGGACAGGGGGATTGAACACTGAAGCTTTCTTT
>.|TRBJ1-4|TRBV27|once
CASSLSEYGRANEKLFF
TGTGCCAGCAGTTTATCGGAGTACGGTCGAGCTAATGAAAAACTGTTTTTT
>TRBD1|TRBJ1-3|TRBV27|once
CASSPNRGNSGNTIYF
TGTGCCAGCAGCCCAAACAGGGGGAACTCTGGAAACACCATATATTTT
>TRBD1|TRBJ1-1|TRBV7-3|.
CASSLTGGRTEAFF
TGTGCCAGCAGCCTCACAGGGGGTAGAACTGAAGCTTTCTTT
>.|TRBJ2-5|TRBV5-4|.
CASSLGTAQETQYF
TGTGCCAGCAGCTTGGGGACAGCTCAAGAGACCCAGTACTTC
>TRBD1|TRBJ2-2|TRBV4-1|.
CASSSRQGEGGELFF
TGCGCCAGCAGCTCGCGACAGGGAGAAGGCGGGGAGCTGTTTTTT
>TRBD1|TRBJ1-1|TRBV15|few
CATGPRGRDTEAFF
TGTGCCACGGGACCTAGGGGGCGGGACACTGAAGCTTTCTTT
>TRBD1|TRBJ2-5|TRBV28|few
CASTLRTGWYQETQYF
TGTGCCAGCACCCTCCGGACAGGATGGTACCAAGAGACCCAGTACTTC
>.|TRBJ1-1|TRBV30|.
CAWDRSSGTEAFF
TGTGCCTGGGACCGGTCATCGGGCACTGAAGCTTTCTTT
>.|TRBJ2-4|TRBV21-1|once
CASSKVGTSGSGDIQYF
TGTGCCAGCAGCAAAGTTGGGACTAGCGGGAGTGGGGACATTCAGTACTTC
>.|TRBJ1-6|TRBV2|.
CASRREGLGENSPLHF
TGTGCCAGCAGACGGGAGGGACTGGGCGAAAATTCACCCCTCCACTTT
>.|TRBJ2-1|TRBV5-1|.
CASSLSQEQFF
TGCGCCAGCAGCTTATCCCAGGAGCAGTTCTTC
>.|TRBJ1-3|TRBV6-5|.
CATSPGTSGNTIYF
TGTGCCACCTCCCCAGGTACCTCTGGAAACACCATATATTTT
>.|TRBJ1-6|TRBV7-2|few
CASSLDSRPNSPLHF
TGTGCCAGCAGCTTAGATAGCCGACCAAATTCACCCCTCCACTTT
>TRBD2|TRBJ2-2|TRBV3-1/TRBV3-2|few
CASSQLAGSNTGELFF
TGTGCCAGCAGCCAACTAGCGGGGTCGAACACCGGGGAGCTGTTTTTT
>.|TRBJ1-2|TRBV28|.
CASREAGTLGYGYTF
TGTGCCAGCAGGGAAGCTGGGACTTTGGGCTATGGCTACACCTTC
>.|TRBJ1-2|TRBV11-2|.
CASSLSGGAGRYGYTF
TGTGCCAGCAGCTTATCAGGTGGGGCAGGGCGGTATGGCTACACCTTC
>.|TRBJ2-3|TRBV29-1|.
CSVEGAGTDTQYF
TGCAGCGTTGAGGGGGCGGGCACAGATACGCAGTATTTT
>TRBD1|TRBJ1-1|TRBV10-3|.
CAITRQGAAEAFF
TGTGCCATCACTCGACAGGGGGCCGCTGAAGCTTTCTTT
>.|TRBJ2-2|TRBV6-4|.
CASRRRTDTGELFF
TGTGCCAGCAGACGACGGACAGATACCGGGGAGCTGTTTTTT
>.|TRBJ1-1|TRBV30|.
CAWSVLRNTEAFF
TGTGCCTGGAGTGTACTGAGGAACACTGAAGCTTTCTTT
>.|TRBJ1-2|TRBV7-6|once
CASSSEYGGSGYGYTF
TGTGCCAGCAGTTCCGAGTACGGGGGGTCAGGCTATGGCTACACCTTC
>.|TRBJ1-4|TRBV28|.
CASSLTRWETNEKLFF
TGTGCCAGCAGCCTTACCCGATGGGAGACTAATGAAAAACTGTTTTTT
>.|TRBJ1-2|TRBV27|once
CASRPAGPVGGYTF
TGTGCCAGCAGGCCCGCGGGGCCGGTTGGTGGCTACACCTTC
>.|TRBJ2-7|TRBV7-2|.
CASSLTHYKGNPYEQYF
TGTGCCAGCAGCTTAACCCACTACAAGGGGAACCCCTACGAGCAGTACTTC
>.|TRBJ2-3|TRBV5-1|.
CASSLGWGDGNTDTQYF
TGCGCCAGCAGCTTGGGGTGGGGAGACGGAAACACAGATACGCAGTATTTT
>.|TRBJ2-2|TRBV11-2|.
CASSWGRTVLNTGELFF
TGTGCCAGCAGCTGGGGAAGGACAGTTCTTAACACCGGGGAGCTGTTTTTT
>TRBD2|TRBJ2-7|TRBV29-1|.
CSVVVLAGGLAYEQYF
TGCAGCGTTGTTGTTCTAGCGGGAGGGCTCGCCTACGAGCAGTACTTC
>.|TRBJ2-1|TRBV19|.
CASSMGLYNEQFF
TGTGCCAGTAGTATGGGACTTTACAATGAGCAGTTCTTC
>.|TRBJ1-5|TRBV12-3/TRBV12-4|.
CASTPGRYQPQHF
TGTGCCAGCACCCCAGGGAGGTATCAGCCCCAGCATTTT
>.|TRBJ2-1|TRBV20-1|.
CSASLAGAFYNEQFF
TGCAGTGCTAGTCTGGCGGGGGCCTTCTACAATGAGCAGTTCTTC
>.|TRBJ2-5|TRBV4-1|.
CASSQDGHRTETQYF
TGCGCCAGCAGCCAGGACGGACATCGGACGGAGACCCAGTACTTC
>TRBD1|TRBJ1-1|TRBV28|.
CASSTQAGGTEAFF
TGTGCCAGCAGTACCCAGGCAGGGGGCACTGAAGCTTTCTTT
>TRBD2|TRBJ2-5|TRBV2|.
CASSEGQLAGGLQETQYF
TGTGCCAGCAGTGAAGGACAACTAGCGGGGGGGTTACAAGAGACCCAGTACTTC
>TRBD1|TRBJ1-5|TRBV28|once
CASSLFGGTGGPRQPQHF
TGTGCCAGCAGTTTGTTTGGCGGGACAGGGGGCCCCCGTCAGCCCCAGCATTTT
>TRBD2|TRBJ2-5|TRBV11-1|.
CASSSRGGGQETQYF
TGTGCCAGCAGCTCGCGGGGGGGCGGACAAGAGACCCAGTACTTC
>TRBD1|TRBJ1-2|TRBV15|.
CATADRGYGYTF
TGTGCCACCGCTGACAGGGGCTATGGCTACACCTTC
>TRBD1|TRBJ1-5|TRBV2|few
CASSWQGASQPQHF
TGTGCCAGCAGTTGGCAGGGGGCAAGTCAGCCCCAGCATTTT
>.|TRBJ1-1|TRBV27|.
CASSPRALTEAFF
TGTGCCAGCAGTCCACGAGCGTTGACTGAAGCTTTCTTT
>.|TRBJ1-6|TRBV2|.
CASSEAGGEYVYNSPLHF
TGTGCCAGCAGTGAAGCTGGCGGGGAATATGTCTATAATTCACCCCTCCACTTT
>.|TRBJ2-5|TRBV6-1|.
CASSDLPLTAQTQYF
TGTGCCAGCAGTGATCTTCCCCTGACAGCGCAGACCCAGTACTTC